The clone carrying this TCR beta chain has a single count. No antigen is known for it. The junction does not match germline at one end; this may be a read error. The sample is drawn from a study of cytotoxic CD8 clonotypes in ibrutinib-treated CLL. The method was immunoSEQ multiplex PCR; TCRdb's version includes in-frame clones alone and lacks a portion of them. The sample has fewer than 400,000 clones, roughly 67% seen once; the top ten hold about 6.7%. Findings of the study overall: Treatment left the uncommon public clonotypes either contracted or stable in frequency.

CDR3 length: 16 amino acids. Germline CDR1 and CDR2: LGHNA and YNFKEQ. The sequenced sample was PBMCs, obtained after 36 months of ibrutinib treatment. The gene calls are TRBV4-2 and TRBJ2-3; no reliable D call. The receptor was derived from a human donor with chronic lymphocytic leukemia. The CDR3 DNA is TGTGCCAGCAGCCAAGATTTGGGCGGAGACACAGCTACGCAGTATTTT. It specifies CASSQDLGGDTATQYF.